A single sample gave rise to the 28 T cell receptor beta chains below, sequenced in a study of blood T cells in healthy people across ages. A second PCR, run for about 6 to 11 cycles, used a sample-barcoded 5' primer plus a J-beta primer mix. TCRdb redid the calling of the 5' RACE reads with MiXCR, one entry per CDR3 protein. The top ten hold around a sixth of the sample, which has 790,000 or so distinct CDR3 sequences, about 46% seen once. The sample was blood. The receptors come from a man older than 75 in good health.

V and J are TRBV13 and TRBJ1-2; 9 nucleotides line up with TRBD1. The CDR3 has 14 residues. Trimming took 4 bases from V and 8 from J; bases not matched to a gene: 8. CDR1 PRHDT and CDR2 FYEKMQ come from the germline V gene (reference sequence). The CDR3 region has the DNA TGTGCCAGCAGCTCCGGACAGGGGACCTACGGCTACACCTTC. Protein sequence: CASSSGQGTYGYTF.

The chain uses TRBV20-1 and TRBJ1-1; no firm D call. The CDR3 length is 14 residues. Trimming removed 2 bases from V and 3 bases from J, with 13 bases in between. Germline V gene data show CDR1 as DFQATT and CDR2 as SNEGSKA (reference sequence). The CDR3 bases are TGCAGTGCTAGATCCCAGACTCGTTACACTGAAGCTTTCTTT. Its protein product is CSARSQTRYTEAFF.

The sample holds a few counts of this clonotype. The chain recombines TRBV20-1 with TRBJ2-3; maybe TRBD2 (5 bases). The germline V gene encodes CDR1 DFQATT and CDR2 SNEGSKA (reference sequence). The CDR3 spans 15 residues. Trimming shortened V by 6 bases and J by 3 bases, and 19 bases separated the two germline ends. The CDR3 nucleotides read TGCAGTGCCCCAGACCCGGGATTAGGGACAGATACGCAGTATTTT. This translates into CSAPDPGLGTDTQYF.

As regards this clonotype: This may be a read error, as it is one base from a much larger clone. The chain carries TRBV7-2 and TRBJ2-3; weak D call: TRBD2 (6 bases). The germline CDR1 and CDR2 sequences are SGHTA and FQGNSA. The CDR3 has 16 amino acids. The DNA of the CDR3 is TGTGCCAGCGGCTTAGTTGGCGGGATGAGCACAGATACGCAGTATTTT. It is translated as CASGLVGGMSTDTQYF.

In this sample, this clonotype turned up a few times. CDR3 region: CAWGGLSGQETQYF. The CDR3 region has the DNA TGTGCCTGGGGGGGACTGTCGGGGCAAGAGACCCAGTACTTC. The chain uses TRBV30 and TRBJ2-5; D possibly corresponds to TRBD2 (6 bases). Germline V gene sequence: CDR1 GTSNPN, CDR2 SVGIG (reference sequence). The CDR3 runs to 14 residues. Trimming stripped 5 bases from V and 2 bases from J, with 15 bases between.

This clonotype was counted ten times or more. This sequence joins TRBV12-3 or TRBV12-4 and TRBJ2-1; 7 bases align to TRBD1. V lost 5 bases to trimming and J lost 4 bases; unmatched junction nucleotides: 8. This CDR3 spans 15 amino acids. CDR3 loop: CASSPAGTAYNEQFF. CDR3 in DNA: TGTGCCAGCAGTCCCGCCGGGACAGCATACAATGAGCAGTTCTTC.

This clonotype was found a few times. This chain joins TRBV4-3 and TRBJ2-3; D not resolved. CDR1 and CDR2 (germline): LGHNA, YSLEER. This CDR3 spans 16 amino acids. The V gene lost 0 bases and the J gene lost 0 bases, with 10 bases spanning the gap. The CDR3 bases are TGCGCCAGCAGCCAAGACGGTCACGGGAGCACAGATACGCAGTATTTT. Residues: CASSQDGHGSTDTQYF.

Here the CDR3 reads CASRRSLAGYNEQYF. CDR3 sequence (DNA): TGTGCCAGCAGGCGCTCCTTAGCGGGATACAATGAGCAGTACTTC. The chain couples TRBV7-2 to TRBJ2-7, with 8 bases matching TRBD2. This CDR3 is built from 15 residues. V dropped 6 bases and J dropped 7; count of bases not matched to a gene: 14. Germline V lookup: CDR1 SGHTA, CDR2 FQGNSA.

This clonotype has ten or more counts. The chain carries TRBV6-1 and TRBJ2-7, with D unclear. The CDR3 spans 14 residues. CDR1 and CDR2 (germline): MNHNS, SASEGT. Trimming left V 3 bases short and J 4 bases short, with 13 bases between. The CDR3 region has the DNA TGTGCCAGCAGTGAGGGAACTTTTCTGTACGAGCAGTACTTC. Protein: CASSEGTFLYEQYF.

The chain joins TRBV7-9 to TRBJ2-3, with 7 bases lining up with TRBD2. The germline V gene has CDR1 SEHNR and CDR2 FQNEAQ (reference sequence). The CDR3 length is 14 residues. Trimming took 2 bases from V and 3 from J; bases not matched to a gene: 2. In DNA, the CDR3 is TGTGCCAGCAGCTTAATGGGGGGGACAGATACGCAGTATTTT. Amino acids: CASSLMGGTDTQYF.

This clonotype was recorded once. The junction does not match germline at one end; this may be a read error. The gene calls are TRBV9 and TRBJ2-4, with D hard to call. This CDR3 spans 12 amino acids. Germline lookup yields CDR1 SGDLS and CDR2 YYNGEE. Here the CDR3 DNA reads TGTGCCAGCAGCGGTCTAGAGAGCATTCAGTACTTT. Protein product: CASSGLESIQYF. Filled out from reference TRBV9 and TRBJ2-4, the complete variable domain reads DSGVTQTPKHLITATGQRVTLRCSPRSGDLSVYWYQQSLDQGLQFLIQYYNGEERAKGNILERFSAQQFPDLHSELNLSSLELGDSALYFCASSGLESIQYFGAGTRLSVL.

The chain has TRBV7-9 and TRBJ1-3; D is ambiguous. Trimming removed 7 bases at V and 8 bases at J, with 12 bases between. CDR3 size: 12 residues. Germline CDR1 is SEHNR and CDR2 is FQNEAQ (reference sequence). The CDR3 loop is CASTDERDTIYF. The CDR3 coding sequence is TGTGCCAGCACCGATGAGAGAGACACCATATATTTT.

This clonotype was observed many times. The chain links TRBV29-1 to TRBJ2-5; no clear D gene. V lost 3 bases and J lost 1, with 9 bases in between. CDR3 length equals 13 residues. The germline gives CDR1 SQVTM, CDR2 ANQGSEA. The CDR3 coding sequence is TGCAGCGTTGATAAGGGCTTCCAAGAGACCCAGTACTTC. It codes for CSVDKGFQETQYF.

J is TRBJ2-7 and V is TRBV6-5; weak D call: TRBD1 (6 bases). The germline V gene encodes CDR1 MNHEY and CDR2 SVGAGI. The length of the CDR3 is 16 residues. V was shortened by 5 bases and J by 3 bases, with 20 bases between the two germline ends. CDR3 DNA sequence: TGTGCCAGCAGTAAATCTTCGGAGACAGGCTTCTACGAGCAGTACTTC. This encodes CASSKSSETGFYEQYF.

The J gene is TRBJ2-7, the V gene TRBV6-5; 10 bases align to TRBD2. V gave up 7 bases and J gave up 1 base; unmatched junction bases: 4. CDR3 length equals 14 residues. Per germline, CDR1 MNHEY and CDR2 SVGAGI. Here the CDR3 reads CASKGSGRSYEQYF. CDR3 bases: TGTGCCAGCAAAGGTAGCGGGAGGTCCTACGAGCAGTACTTC.

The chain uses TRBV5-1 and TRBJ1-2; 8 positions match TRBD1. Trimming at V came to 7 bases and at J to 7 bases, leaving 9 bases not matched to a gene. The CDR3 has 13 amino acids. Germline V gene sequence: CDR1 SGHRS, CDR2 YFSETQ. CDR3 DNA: TGCGCCAGCGAAGGAGGGACAGGAAGTGGCTACACCTTC. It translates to CASEGGTGSGYTF. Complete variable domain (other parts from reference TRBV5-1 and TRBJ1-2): KAGVTQTPRYLIKTRGQQVTLSCSPISGHRSVSWYQQTPGQGLQFLFEYFSETQRNKGNFPGRFSGRQFSNSRSEMNVSTLELGDSALYLCASEGGTGSGYTFGSGTRLTVV.

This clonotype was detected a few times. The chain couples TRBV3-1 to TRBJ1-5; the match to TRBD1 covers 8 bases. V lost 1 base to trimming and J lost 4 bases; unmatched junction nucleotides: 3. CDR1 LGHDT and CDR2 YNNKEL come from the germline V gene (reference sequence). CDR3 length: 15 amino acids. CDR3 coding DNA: TGTGCCAGCAGCCAAGGACAGGGGACAAATCAGCCCCAGCATTTT. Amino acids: CASSQGQGTNQPQHF.

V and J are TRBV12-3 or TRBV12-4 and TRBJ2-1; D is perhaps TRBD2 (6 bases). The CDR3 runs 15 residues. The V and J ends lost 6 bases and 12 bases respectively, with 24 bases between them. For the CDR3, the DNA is TGTGCCAGCAGGACTTCAGGGACTGTCAATGGAGGGCAGTTCTTC. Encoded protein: CASRTSGTVNGGQFF.

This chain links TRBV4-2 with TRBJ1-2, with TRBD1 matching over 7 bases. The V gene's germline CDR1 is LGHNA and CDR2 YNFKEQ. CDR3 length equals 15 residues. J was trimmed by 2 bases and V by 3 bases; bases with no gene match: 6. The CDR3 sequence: CASSQQTGPNYGYTF. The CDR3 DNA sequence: TGTGCCAGCAGCCAGCAGACAGGGCCGAACTATGGCTACACCTTC.

CDR3 in DNA: TGTGCCAGCAGCGTAGGCCCGGTCTATGACAATGAGCAGTTCTTC. Translating it yields CASSVGPVYDNEQFF. The V gene is TRBV9, the J gene TRBJ2-1; no firm D call. From germline, CDR1 is SGDLS and CDR2 YYNGEE. The CDR3 runs 15 residues. Trimming cost V 0 bases and J 5 bases, with 12 bases left between them.

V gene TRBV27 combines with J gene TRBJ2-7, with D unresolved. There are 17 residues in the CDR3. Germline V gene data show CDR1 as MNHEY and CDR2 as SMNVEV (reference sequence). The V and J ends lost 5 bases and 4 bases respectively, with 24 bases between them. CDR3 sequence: CASSPSPPGGVTYEQYF. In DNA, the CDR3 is TGTGCCAGCAGTCCATCCCCTCCGGGCGGAGTGACTTACGAGCAGTACTTC.

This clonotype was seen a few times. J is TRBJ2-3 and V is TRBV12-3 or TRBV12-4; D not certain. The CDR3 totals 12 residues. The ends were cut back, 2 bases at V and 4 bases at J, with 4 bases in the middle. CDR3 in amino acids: CASSLYPDTQYF. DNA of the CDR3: TGTGCCAGCAGTTTATACCCAGATACGCAGTATTTT.

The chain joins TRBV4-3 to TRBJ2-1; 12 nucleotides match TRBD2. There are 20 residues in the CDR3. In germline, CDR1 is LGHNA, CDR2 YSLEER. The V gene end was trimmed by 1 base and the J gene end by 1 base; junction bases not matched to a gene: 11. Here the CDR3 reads CASSQALAGGYTYSYNEQFF. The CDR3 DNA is TGCGCCAGCAGCCAAGCTCTAGCGGGAGGGTATACGTATTCCTACAATGAGCAGTTCTTC.

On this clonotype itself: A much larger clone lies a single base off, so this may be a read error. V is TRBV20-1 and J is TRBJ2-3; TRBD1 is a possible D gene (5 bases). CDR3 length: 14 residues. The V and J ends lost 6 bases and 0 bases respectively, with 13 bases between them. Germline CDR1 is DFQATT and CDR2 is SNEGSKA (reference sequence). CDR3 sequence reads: CSAKTASSTDTQYF. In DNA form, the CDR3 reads TGCAGTGCGAAGACAGCCTCTAGCACAGATACGCAGTATTTT.

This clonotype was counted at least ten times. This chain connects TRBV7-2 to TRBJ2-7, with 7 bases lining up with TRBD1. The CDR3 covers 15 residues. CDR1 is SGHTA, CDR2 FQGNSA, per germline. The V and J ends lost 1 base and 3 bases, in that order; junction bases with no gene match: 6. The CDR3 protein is CASSLEGGAVYEQYF. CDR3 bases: TGTGCCAGCAGCTTAGAAGGGGGCGCGGTCTACGAGCAGTACTTC. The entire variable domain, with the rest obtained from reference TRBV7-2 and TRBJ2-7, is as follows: GAGVSQSPSNKVTEKGKDVELRCDPISGHTALYWYRQSLGQGLEFLIYFQGNSAPDKSGLPSDRFSAERTGGSVSTLTIQRTQQEDSAVYLCASSLEGGAVYEQYFGPGTRLTVT.

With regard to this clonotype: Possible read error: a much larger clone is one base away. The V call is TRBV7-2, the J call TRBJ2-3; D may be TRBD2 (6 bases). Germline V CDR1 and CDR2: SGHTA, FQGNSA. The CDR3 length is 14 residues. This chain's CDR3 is CASSPGWEADTRYF. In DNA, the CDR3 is TGTGCCAGCAGTCCGGGCTGGGAGGCAGATACGCGGTATTTT.

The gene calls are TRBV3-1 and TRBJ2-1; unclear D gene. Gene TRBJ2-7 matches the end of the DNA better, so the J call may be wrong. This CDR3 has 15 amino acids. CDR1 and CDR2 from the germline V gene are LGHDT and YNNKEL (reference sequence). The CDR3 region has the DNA TGTGCCAGCAGCCAAGCGGGTATGGTAAACAATGAGCAGTACTTC. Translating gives CASSQAGMVNNEQYF.

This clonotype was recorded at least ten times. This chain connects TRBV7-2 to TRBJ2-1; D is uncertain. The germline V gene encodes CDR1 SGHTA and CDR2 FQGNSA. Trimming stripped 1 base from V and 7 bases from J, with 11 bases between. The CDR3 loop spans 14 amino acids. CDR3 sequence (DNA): TGTGCCAGCAGCTTAGGGGTTTGGGTAAATGAGCAGTTCTTC. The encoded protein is CASSLGVWVNEQFF.